The sequence of this TCR beta chain was determined in a study of neurological immune-mediated disorders. TCRdb re-called the 5' RACE reads with MiXCR, one entry per CDR3 protein. The sample holds over 35,000 distinct CDR3 sequences, about 4.1% seen once. The length of the CDR3 is 15 residues. With V trimmed by 2 bases and J by 7 bases, 7 bases remained unmatched. Germline values: CDR1 MNHEY, CDR2 SVGEGT. This clonotype was detected a few times. This clonotype originated in a man aged 25 to 45 with multiple sclerosis. The chain joins TRBV6-2 or TRBV6-3 to TRBJ2-1; 8 positions agree with TRBD2. The specimen was PBMCs. The CDR3 sequence is CASSYGAGGGNEQFF. Here the CDR3 DNA reads TGTGCCAGCAGTTACGGCGCGGGGGGTGGAAATGAGCAGTTCTTC.